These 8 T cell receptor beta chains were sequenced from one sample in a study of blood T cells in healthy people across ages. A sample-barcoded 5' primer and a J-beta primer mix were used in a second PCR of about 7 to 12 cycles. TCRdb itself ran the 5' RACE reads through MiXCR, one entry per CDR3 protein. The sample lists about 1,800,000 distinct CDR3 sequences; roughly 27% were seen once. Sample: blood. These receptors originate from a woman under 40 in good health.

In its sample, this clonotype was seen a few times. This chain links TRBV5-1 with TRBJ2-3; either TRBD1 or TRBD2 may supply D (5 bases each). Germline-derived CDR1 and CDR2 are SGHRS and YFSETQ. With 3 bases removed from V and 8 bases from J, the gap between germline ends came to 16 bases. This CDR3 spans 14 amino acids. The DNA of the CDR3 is TGCGCCAGCAGCTCCGGGGCCGCGGCAGGTACGCAGTATTTT. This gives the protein CASSSGAAAGTQYF.

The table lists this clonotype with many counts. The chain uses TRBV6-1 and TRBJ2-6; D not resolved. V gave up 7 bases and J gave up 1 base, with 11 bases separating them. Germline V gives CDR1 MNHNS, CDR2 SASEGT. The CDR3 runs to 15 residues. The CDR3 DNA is TGTGCCAGCACCGCAGGCTATTCTGGGGCCAACGTCCTGACTTTC. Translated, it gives CASTAGYSGANVLTF.

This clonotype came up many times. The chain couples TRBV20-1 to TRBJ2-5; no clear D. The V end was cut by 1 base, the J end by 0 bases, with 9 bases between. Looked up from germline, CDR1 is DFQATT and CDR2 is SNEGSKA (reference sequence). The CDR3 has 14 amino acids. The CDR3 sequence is CSARGRKDQETQYF. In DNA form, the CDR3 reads TGCAGTGCTAGAGGCAGAAAGGACCAAGAGACCCAGTACTTC.

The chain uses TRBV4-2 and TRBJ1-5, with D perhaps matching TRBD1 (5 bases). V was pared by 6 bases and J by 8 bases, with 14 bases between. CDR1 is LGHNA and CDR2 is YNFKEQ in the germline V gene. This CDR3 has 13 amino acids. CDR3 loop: CASRLGPSEPQHF. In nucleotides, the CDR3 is TGTGCCAGCAGGTTGGGACCGAGTGAGCCCCAGCATTTT.

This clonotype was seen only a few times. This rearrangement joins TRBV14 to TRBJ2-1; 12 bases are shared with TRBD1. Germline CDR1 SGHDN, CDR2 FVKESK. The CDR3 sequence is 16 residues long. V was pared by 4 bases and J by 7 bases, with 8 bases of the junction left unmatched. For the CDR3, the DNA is TGTGCCAGCAGCCTGCGCCGGGACAGGGGGCGGAATGAGCAGTTCTTC. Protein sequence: CASSLRRDRGRNEQFF.

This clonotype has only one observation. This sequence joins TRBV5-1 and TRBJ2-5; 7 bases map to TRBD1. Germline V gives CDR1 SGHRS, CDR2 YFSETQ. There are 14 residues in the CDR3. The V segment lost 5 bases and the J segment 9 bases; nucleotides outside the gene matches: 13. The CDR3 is CASSLGQIAPAQYF. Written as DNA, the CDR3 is TGCGCCAGCAGTCTGGGACAGATAGCACCGGCCCAGTACTTC.

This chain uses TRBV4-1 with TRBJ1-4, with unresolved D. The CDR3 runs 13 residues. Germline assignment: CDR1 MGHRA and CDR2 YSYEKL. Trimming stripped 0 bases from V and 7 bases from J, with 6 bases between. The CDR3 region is CASSQDWGEKLFF. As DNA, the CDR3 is TGCGCCAGCAGCCAAGATTGGGGTGAAAAACTGTTTTTT.

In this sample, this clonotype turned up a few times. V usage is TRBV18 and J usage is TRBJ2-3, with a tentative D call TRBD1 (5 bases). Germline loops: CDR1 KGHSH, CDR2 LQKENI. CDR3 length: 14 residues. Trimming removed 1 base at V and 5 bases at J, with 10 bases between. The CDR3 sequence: CASSPQGSGDTQYF. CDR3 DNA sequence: TGTGCCAGCTCACCACAGGGGTCGGGAGATACGCAGTATTTT.